The 7 T cell receptor beta chains in this list originate from one sample, sequenced in a study of metastatic and nonmetastatic thyroid tumors. No patient had received any treatment before thyroid surgery. TCRdb re-called clones via MiXCR from the PCR reads. The table shows about 39,000 clones, with approximately 17% occurring only once. Sequences were obtained from tumor tissue. Receptors originate from a female donor with papillary thyroid cancer or a benign thyroid nodule (not recorded which). Some clones in this sample may be carry-over from other donors' samples.

This clone showed up many times. A much larger clone is a single base away; this may be a read error. The chain joins TRBV27 to TRBJ2-7; 8 bases are shared with TRBD2. The CDR3 extends over 12 amino acids. Germline lookup yields CDR1 MNHEY and CDR2 SMNVEV (reference sequence). The ends lost 11 bases at V and 6 bases at J; junction bases unmatched: 9. CDR3 bases: TGTGCCGTACGGGGGGGGGCCTGCGAGCAGTACTTC. Its translation: CAVRGGACEQYF.

This clone was detected many times. Other DNA variants within this sample encode the same CDR3. The gene calls are TRBV11-2 and TRBJ1-5; TRBD1 is a possible D gene (6 bases). The germline gives CDR1 SGHAT, CDR2 FQNNGV. The CDR3 has 17 amino acids. V was shortened by 5 bases and J by 0 bases, with 17 bases between the two germline ends. Here the CDR3 reads CASSRRGADYSNQPQHF. DNA of the CDR3: TGTGCCAGCAGCCGAAGGGGGGCGGACTATAGCAATCAGCCCCAGCATTTT.

This clone was detected ten times or more. V gene TRBV4-3 combines with J gene TRBJ2-7, with D uncertain. The germline V gene encodes CDR1 LGHNA and CDR2 YSLEER. V shed 0 bases and J shed 2 bases, with 14 bases lying between them. The CDR3 runs to 16 residues. The CDR3 loop is CASSQDLRVNTYEQYF. CDR3 DNA: TGCGCCAGCAGCCAAGATTTAAGGGTAAATACCTACGAGCAGTACTTC.

This clone came up many times. V is TRBV12-3 or TRBV12-4 and J is TRBJ1-1; D remains unclear. CDR3 length: 18 amino acids. V was trimmed by 5 bases and J by 0 bases, leaving 22 bases between them. Here the CDR3 DNA reads TGTGCCAGCAGTCCTCGGGCGGCACTCACTTCGATGAACACTGAAGCTTTCTTT. Translation: CASSPRAALTSMNTEAFF.

This clone came up many times. The V call is TRBV20-1, the J call TRBJ1-1; no reliable D call. CDR1 is DFQATT, CDR2 SNEGSKA, per germline (reference sequence). The CDR3 spans 11 residues. The CDR3 loop reads CSVLEGTEAFF. The CDR3 DNA reads TGCAGCGTTTTAGAGGGCACTGAAGCTTTCTTT.

As concerns this clone: Distinct nucleotide sequences in the sample also encode this CDR3. The V call is TRBV27, the J call TRBJ2-7, with D tentatively TRBD2 (6 bases). This CDR3 is built from 17 residues. V lost 8 bases to trimming and J lost 4 bases, with 27 bases between them. In germline, CDR1 is MNHEY, CDR2 SMNVEV (reference sequence). CDR3 amino acids: CASRGLAGPHGLYEQYF. In DNA form, the CDR3 reads TGTGCCAGCCGAGGACTGGCGGGACCCCACGGCTTATACGAGCAGTACTTC.

In its sample, this clone was seen many times. V gene TRBV29-1 combines with J gene TRBJ1-2, with TRBD1 identical over 8 bases. After removal of 4 bases from V and 4 bases from J, the junction contained 5 bases not matched to a gene. Germline CDR1 and CDR2: SQVTM and ANQGSEA. This CDR3 is built from 13 residues. The CDR3 reads CSVAGTGLYGYTF. CDR3 DNA sequence: TGCAGCGTTGCCGGGACAGGTCTCTATGGCTACACCTTC.